A single T cell receptor beta chain is shown here with its context. The target antigen is unknown. In this cohort, patients with other autoimmune diseases, uncontrolled infections, pregnancy or lactation were excluded. The diagnosis was founded upon clinical symptoms, serum thyroxine, TRAb, thyroid ultrasound and orbital computed tomography. Using RNA transcripts, the TCR beta CDR3 regions were amplified. The authors performed first-round RT-PCR with HTBI primers and then a second-round multiplex PCR. A single record per CDR3 protein comes from TCRdb applying MiXCR to the multiplex PCR reads. The table lists about 740,000 distinct CDR3 sequences, roughly two fifths of them singletons. This record comes from a study of Graves' ophthalmopathy and Graves' hyperthyroidism. Study as a whole: Specimen type is peripheral blood, obtained at initial diagnosis before any treatment.

The CDR3 length is 13 residues. Germline V lookup: CDR1 SNHLY, CDR2 FYNNEI. Trimming took off 11 bases at V and 2 bases at J, with 15 bases between the two ends. Overall study findings and caveats: Stable hyperthyroidism and ophthalmopathy were told apart by a 13-signature model, which achieved around 88% sensitivity and roughly 80% specificity.

Sequences were obtained from peripheral blood. This receptor was identified in an adult man with Graves' ophthalmopathy. The chain employs TRBV2 and TRBJ1-1; D remains unclear. Here the CDR3 DNA reads TGTGCCTTCGAAGAAGAGAAAAACACTGAAGCTTTCTTT. This sequence encodes CAFEEEKNTEAFF.